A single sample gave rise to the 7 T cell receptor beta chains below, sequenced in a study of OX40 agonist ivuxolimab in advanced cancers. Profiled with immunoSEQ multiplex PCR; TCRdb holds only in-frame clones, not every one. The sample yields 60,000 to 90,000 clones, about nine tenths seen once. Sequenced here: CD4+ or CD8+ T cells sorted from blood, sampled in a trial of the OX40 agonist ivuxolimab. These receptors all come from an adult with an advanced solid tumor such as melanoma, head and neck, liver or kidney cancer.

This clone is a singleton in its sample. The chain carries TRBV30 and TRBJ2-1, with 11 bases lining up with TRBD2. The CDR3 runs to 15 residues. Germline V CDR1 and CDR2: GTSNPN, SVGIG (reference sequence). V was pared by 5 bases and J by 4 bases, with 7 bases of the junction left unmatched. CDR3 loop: CAWGGGTSGYNEQFF. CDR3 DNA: TGTGCCTGGGGCGGCGGGACTAGCGGATACAATGAGCAGTTCTTC.

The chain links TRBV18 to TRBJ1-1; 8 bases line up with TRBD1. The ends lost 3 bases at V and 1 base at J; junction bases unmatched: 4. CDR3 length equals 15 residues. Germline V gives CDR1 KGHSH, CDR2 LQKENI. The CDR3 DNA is TGTGCCAGCTCACCCCGACAGGGGACGAACACTGAAGCTTTCTTT. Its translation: CASSPRQGTNTEAFF.

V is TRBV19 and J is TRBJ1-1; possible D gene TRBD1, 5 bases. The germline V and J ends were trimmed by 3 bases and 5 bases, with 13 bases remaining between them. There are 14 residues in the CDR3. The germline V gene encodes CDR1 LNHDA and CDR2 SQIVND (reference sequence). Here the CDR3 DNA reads TGTGCCAGTAGTATTTTACCAGGGAAAACTGAAGCTTTCTTT. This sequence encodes CASSILPGKTEAFF. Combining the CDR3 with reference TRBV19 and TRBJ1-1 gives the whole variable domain DGGITQSPKYLFRKEGQNVTLSCEQNLNHDAMYWYRQDPGQGLRLIYYSQIVNDFQKGDIAEGYSVSREKKESFPLTVTSAQKNPTAFYLCASSILPGKTEAFFGQGTRLTVV.

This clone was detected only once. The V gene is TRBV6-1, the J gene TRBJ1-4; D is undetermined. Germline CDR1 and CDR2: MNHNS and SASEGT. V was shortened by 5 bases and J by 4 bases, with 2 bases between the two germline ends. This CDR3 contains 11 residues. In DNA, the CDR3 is TGTGCCAGCAGTCGTAATGAAAAACTGTTTTTT. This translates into CASSRNEKLFF.

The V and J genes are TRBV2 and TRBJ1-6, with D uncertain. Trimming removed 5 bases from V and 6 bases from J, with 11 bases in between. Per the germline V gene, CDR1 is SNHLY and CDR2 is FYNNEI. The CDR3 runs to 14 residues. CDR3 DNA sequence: TGTGCCAGCAGTTTGCAGAGCCTTAATTCACCCCTCCACTTT. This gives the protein CASSLQSLNSPLHF.

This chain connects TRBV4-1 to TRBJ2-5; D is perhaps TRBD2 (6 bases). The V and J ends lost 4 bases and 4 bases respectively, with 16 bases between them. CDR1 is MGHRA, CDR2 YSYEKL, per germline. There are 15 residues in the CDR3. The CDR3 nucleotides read TGCGCCAGCAGCCTAGACATAGCGGTCGGAGAGACCCAGTACTTC. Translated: CASSLDIAVGETQYF.

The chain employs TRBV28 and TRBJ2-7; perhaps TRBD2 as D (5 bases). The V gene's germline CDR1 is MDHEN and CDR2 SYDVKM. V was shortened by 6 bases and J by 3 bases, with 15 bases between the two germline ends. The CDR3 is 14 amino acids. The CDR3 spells CASREGRYSYEQYF. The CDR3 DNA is TGTGCCAGCAGGGAAGGGAGATACAGCTACGAGCAGTACTTC.